Listed here is a single T cell receptor beta chain. Its antigen remains unidentified. No base-level quality is on record; no much larger clone is a single base apart. Using the immunoSEQ TRB Survey service, rearranged CDR3 beta regions were amplified from genomic DNA with multiplex V and J primers. Survey-level sequencing depth of up to 500,000 reads per sample was used to keep depth equal across samples. The libraries were purified and pooled, then sequenced using Illumina technology. The published analysis was carried out like this. Productive clonality, sample overlap, pairwise scatters, CDR3 beta length, V/D/J gene usage and productiveness were assessed with immunoSEQ online tools. Calculated diversity was defined as the number of unique rearrangements divided by total templates times 100, and Shannon and Simpson indices were additionally computed. Principal component analysis was performed on Z-score normalized data with the R prcomp function and the ggbiplot package. Morisita's index was used to quantify the clonal overlap between blood and rectum within each subject. This immuneACCESS table, as held by TCRdb, lists in-frame sequences with V and J called but not all clones. Of the missing ones, under half trace to an unresolved V gene in checked studies; the others have no known cause. That table gives V, J and clone size, and the DNA gave D and trimming. In all, the sample holds some 25,000 clones, and roughly 71% of those were seen once. Jointly, the top ten make up over 6% of the sample.

The data derive from a study of pediatric ulcerative colitis (dated by TCRdb to the late 2010s). Looking at the study overall: Pancolitis was present in roughly seven ulcerative colitis patients and left-sided colitis in two, and histology consistent with ulcerative colitis was found in all of these patients. Nine newly diagnosed, treatment-naive pediatric ulcerative colitis patients and a handful of non-IBD control children each provided paired blood and rectal samples. By Pediatric Ulcerative Colitis Activity Index, two patients had mild disease, four had moderate disease and three had acute severe colitis. The paper as a whole reports these results and caveats: A couple of patients' blood samples yielded substantially fewer templates for technical reasons and were excluded from blood-rectal overlap analysis. Blood-derived T cells may have been included in rectal pinch biopsies, especially in patients with overt colitis. The healthy control group was small, with only a handful of individuals. A couple of rectal CDR3 clonotypes were found in every ulcerative colitis patient but in no control. Features of the rectal repertoire distinguished controls, mild-moderate colitis patients and acute severe colitis patients, and in acute severe colitis rectal diversity was lower because of clonal expansions. Because repertoires came from total lymphocyte DNA, patterns in rare subsets such as regulatory T cells may not be reflected. Autologous blood-rectal clonal overlap was significantly higher in ulcerative colitis patients than in controls, suggesting increased T cell trafficking to inflamed tissue.

During colonoscopy, one to two pinch biopsies were obtained from the rectum for research purposes. Before the diagnostic colonoscopy, none of the ulcerative colitis patients had been given immunosuppressive medication. Before DNA was isolated, the rectal biopsies underwent proteinase K digestion. The Wizard kit (Promega) was used to extract genomic DNA from the blood and intestinal samples. The clonotype was recovered from a boy between 5 and 17 years old with severe ulcerative colitis. The sample consisted of gut tissue.

CDR3 sequence: CASSRDRSFEAFF. At the DNA level, the sequence is TGTGCCAGCAGCCGGGACAGGAGCTTTGAAGCTTTCTTT. The chain couples TRBV6-1 to TRBJ1-1, with 8 bases in between that match TRBD1. From the cysteine through the phenylalanine, the CDR3 covers 13 amino acids. The sequence is cut down to CDR3 DNA, 39 bases in frame from base 1. V and J are trimmed by 6 bases and 7 bases, and the gene matches miss 7 bases of the junction. The germline V gene specifies MNHNS as CDR1 and SASEGT as CDR2.